Each of the 17 T cell receptor beta chains below was sequenced from the same sample in a study of cytomegalovirus exposure and HLA in healthy donors. The PCR employed 60 Vbeta primers together with 13 Jbeta primers. Sequencing was performed with immunoSEQ multiplex PCR; in TCRdb, only in-frame clones are kept and a portion is missing. The repertoire holds about 88,000 clones, with about 69% as singletons. Sequenced sample: PBMCs. The receptors derive from a woman younger than 30 in good health and CMV-seropositive.

The J gene is TRBJ2-7, the V gene TRBV28; TRBD2 agrees at 10 bases. CDR3 length: 15 amino acids. With V trimmed by 1 base and J by 5 bases, 5 bases remained unmatched. Germline V gives CDR1 MDHEN, CDR2 SYDVKM. CDR3 in amino acids: CASSLLRTSGHEQYF. In nucleotides, the CDR3 is TGTGCCAGCAGTTTATTGCGGACTAGCGGTCACGAGCAGTACTTC.

The genes are TRBV4-3 and TRBJ2-3; maybe TRBD2 (6 bases). The CDR3 runs 16 residues. Germline V gene sequence: CDR1 LGHNA, CDR2 YSLEER. V shed 0 bases and J shed 7 bases, with 17 bases lying between them. The CDR3 bases are TGCGCCAGCAGCCAAGATCTGGGACTGGGGCGGAATACGCAGTATTTT. Its protein product is CASSQDLGLGRNTQYF.

The V and J genes are TRBV4-2 and TRBJ2-1, with no clear D. This CDR3 is 13 amino acids long. The V gene lost 4 bases and the J gene lost 6 bases, with 10 bases spanning the gap. Looked up from germline, CDR1 is LGHNA and CDR2 is YNFKEQ. This chain's CDR3 is CASSPSRLNEQFF. In DNA form, the CDR3 reads TGTGCCAGCAGCCCGTCCAGGCTCAATGAGCAGTTCTTC.

Here the CDR3 reads CASSRGDRELFF. CDR3 bases: TGCGCCAGCAGCCGCGGCGACCGGGAGCTGTTTTTT. This chain links TRBV4-1 with TRBJ2-2; no clear D gene. The germline V gene has CDR1 MGHRA and CDR2 YSYEKL. V gave up 4 bases and J gave up 9 bases, with 9 bases separating them. The length of the CDR3 is 12 residues.

The rearrangement uses TRBV18 and TRBJ1-2; possibly TRBD1 for D (5 bases). This CDR3 spans 15 amino acids. Germline values: CDR1 KGHSH, CDR2 LQKENI. The V end was cut by 3 bases, the J end by 7 bases, with 18 bases between. The CDR3 loop is CASSPYDGGTVGYTF. For the CDR3, the DNA is TGTGCCAGCTCACCGTATGATGGGGGGACGGTTGGCTACACCTTC.

The V call is TRBV15, the J call TRBJ1-5; D ambiguous. The V gene's germline CDR1 is LNHNV and CDR2 YYDKDF (reference sequence). Trimming took off 0 bases at V and 6 bases at J, with 9 bases between the two ends. This CDR3 region has 14 residues. CDR3 sequence (DNA): TGTGCCACCAGCAGAGATGAGGGAGGTCAGCCCCAGCATTTT. This translates into CATSRDEGGQPQHF.

This sequence joins TRBV19 and TRBJ2-6, with a tentative D call TRBD1 (5 bases). With 3 bases removed from V and 4 bases from J, the gap between germline ends came to 10 bases. This CDR3 contains 15 residues. The germline V gene encodes CDR1 LNHDA and CDR2 SQIVND (reference sequence). The CDR3 DNA reads as TGTGCCAGTAGTATTAGGAAGGGGGGGGCCAACGTCCTGACTTTC. Its translation is CASSIRKGGANVLTF.

This chain's CDR3 is CASSTVGTDTQYF. CDR3 nucleotides: TGTGCCAGCAGTACAGTTGGAACAGATACGCAGTATTTT. The V gene is TRBV28, the J gene TRBJ2-3; D is unclear. Trimming took 5 bases from V and 3 from J, leaving 9 bases between them. The germline V gene has CDR1 MDHEN and CDR2 SYDVKM. This CDR3 has 13 residues. Full variable domain (rest looked up from reference TRBV28 and TRBJ2-3): DVKVTQSSRYLVKRTGEKVFLECVQDMDHENMFWYRQDPGLGLRLIYFSYDVKMKEKGDIPEGYSVSREKKERFSLILESASTNQTSMYLCASSTVGTDTQYFGPGTRLTVL.

The V and J genes are TRBV7-8 and TRBJ2-7, with D hard to call. Germline V gene sequence: CDR1 SGHVS, CDR2 FQNEAQ. V lost 8 bases, J lost 0 bases, and 14 bases lay in between. CDR3 length: 14 amino acids. The CDR3 sequence: CASREEAGSYEQYF. The CDR3 DNA is TGTGCCAGCCGAGAAGAAGCAGGCTCCTACGAGCAGTACTTC.

About this clone itself: Other DNA sequences in the sample encode the same CDR3. CDR3 DNA sequence: TGCAGCGTTCGACAGGGCTATGGCTACACCTTC. It translates to CSVRQGYGYTF. The chain has TRBV29-1 and TRBJ1-2; TRBD1 matches 7 bases. CDR1 is SQVTM, CDR2 ANQGSEA, per germline. J was trimmed by 4 bases and V by 5 bases; bases with no gene match: 1. The CDR3 consists of 11 residues.

V gene TRBV9 combines with J gene TRBJ2-3; D is uncertain. The CDR3 has 15 amino acids. V was trimmed by 0 bases and J by 0 bases, leaving 8 bases between them. CDR1 is SGDLS, CDR2 YYNGEE, per germline. The CDR3 DNA reads TGTGCCAGCAGCGTAGGGCTGGCAAGCACAGATACGCAGTATTTT. Amino acid sequence: CASSVGLASTDTQYF.

The chain employs TRBV5-1 and TRBJ2-7; 7 positions agree with TRBD1. Germline V gene sequence: CDR1 SGHRS, CDR2 YFSETQ. This CDR3 is built from 14 residues. Germline trimming cut 4 bases from V and 4 bases from J; bases unmatched to any gene: 8. CDR3 loop: CASSDRQGMYEQYF. The CDR3 DNA reads as TGCGCCAGCAGCGATCGACAGGGAATGTACGAGCAGTACTTC. Variable domain in full (rest from reference TRBV5-1 and TRBJ2-7): KAGVTQTPRYLIKTRGQQVTLSCSPISGHRSVSWYQQTPGQGLQFLFEYFSETQRNKGNFPGRFSGRQFSNSRSEMNVSTLELGDSALYLCASSDRQGMYEQYFGPGTRLTVT.

The V and J genes are TRBV4-1 and TRBJ1-4; 8 bases match TRBD1. This CDR3 contains 16 residues. Germline V gives CDR1 MGHRA, CDR2 YSYEKL. J lost 4 bases, V lost 4 bases, and 8 bases had no gene match. The CDR3: CASSPLRGQDNEKLFF. The CDR3 DNA reads as TGCGCCAGCAGCCCCCTCAGGGGGCAGGATAATGAAAAACTGTTTTTT.

This clone was observed a handful of times. This chain joins TRBV30 and TRBJ1-1, with D hard to call. This CDR3 contains 15 residues. Germline CDR1 reads GTSNPN; CDR2 reads SVGIG (reference sequence). Trimming removed 2 bases at V and 4 bases at J, with 17 bases between. CDR3 region: CAWSLRVGLGTEAFF. In DNA, the CDR3 is TGTGCCTGGAGTTTGAGGGTGGGGTTGGGCACTGAAGCTTTCTTT.

The J gene is TRBJ2-2, the V gene TRBV29-1, with D possibly TRBD2 on 6 matching bases. The CDR3 runs to 14 residues. V was pared by 6 bases and J by 1 base, with 12 bases between. The germline CDR1 and CDR2 sequences are SQVTM and ANQGSEA. In DNA, the CDR3 is TGCAGCGTCGAGGGACTGCGGAACACCGGGGAGCTGTTTTTT. Translating gives CSVEGLRNTGELFF.

This chain uses TRBV13 with TRBJ1-2; possibly TRBD1 for D (5 bases). Germline CDR1 is PRHDT and CDR2 is FYEKMQ (reference sequence). CDR3 length equals 13 residues. Trimming left V 2 bases short and J 6 bases short, with 10 bases between. CDR3 coding DNA: TGTGCCAGCAGCTTACAGGGTAGTCATGGCTACACCTTC. This codes for CASSLQGSHGYTF.

This clone was seen a few times. Different DNA sequences within this sample yield the same CDR3. The V gene is TRBV18, the J gene TRBJ2-2, with D possibly matching TRBD2 (6 bases). Germline V gene lookup returns CDR1 KGHSH and CDR2 LQKENI. Trimming removed 3 bases at V and 5 bases at J, with 13 bases between. CDR3 length equals 15 residues. CDR3 in DNA: TGTGCCAGCTCACCGGGACTGCAACCGACCGGGGAGCTGTTTTTT. It yields the protein CASSPGLQPTGELFF.